Listed here are 18 T cell receptor beta chains from one sample, sequenced in a study of T-cell reconstitution after alpha-beta-depleted transplantation in children. Preparation of the TCRbeta library used unique molecular identifiers. TCRdb re-called the PCR reads with MiXCR, one entry per CDR3 protein. The table shows approximately 500,000 distinct CDR3 sequences, with about a quarter occurring only once. This material consisted of PBMCs, taken before TCRalphabeta/CD19-depleted stem cell transplant. Every receptor here comes from a boy younger than two with Wiskott-Aldrich syndrome, due to receive a stem cell transplant.

This clonotype was seen a handful of times. V gene TRBV11-2 combines with J gene TRBJ2-5; unclear D gene. CDR1 is SGHAT and CDR2 is FQNNGV in the germline V gene. CDR3 length: 12 amino acids. V was pared by 7 bases and J by 4 bases, with 10 bases between. The CDR3 reads CASTKAAETQYF. The CDR3 DNA is TGTGCCAGCACGAAGGCCGCAGAGACCCAGTACTTC.

The chain links TRBV9 to TRBJ2-2; D not resolved. Between the trimmed V and J ends, which lost 0 bases and 8 bases, there was a span of 8 bases. The CDR3 has 13 amino acids. Germline CDR1 SGDLS, CDR2 YYNGEE. This CDR3 is CASSVAPGGELFF. The CDR3 coding sequence is TGTGCCAGCAGCGTAGCCCCGGGTGGGGAGCTGTTTTTT.

A few counts support this clonotype. The J gene is TRBJ2-1, the V gene TRBV6-1; TRBD2 is a possible D gene (6 bases). Trimming pared 6 bases from V and 7 bases from J, leaving 22 bases between. CDR1 MNHNS and CDR2 SASEGT come from the germline V gene. The CDR3 length is 16 residues. The CDR3 reads CASRLAGTGVSNEQFF. CDR3 coding DNA: TGTGCCAGCAGGCTGGCCGGGACTGGAGTCTCAAATGAGCAGTTCTTC.

The chain is built from TRBV5-1 and TRBJ2-1, with 11 bases lining up with TRBD1. The V gene's germline CDR1 is SGHRS and CDR2 YFSETQ. J was trimmed by 3 bases and V by 3 bases; bases with no gene match: 2. The CDR3 is made up of 15 amino acids. The CDR3 DNA reads TGCGCCAGCAGCTGGGGACAGGGGGTCTACAATGAGCAGTTCTTC. This gives the protein CASSWGQGVYNEQFF.

This clonotype turned up a few times. This chain uses TRBV29-1 with TRBJ2-2; a possible D gene is TRBD2 (6 bases). Germline V gene data show CDR1 as SQVTM and CDR2 as ANQGSEA. The CDR3 totals 15 residues. Trimming took off 7 bases at V and 5 bases at J, with 20 bases between the two ends. In nucleotides, the CDR3 is TGCAGCGCCTCAACCTGGGAGGCGGCGACCGGGGAGCTGTTTTTT. Its translation: CSASTWEAATGELFF.

Only a few counts were recorded for this clonotype. V and J are TRBV5-1 and TRBJ1-5; TRBD1 matches at 8 bases. The ends lost 6 bases at V and 5 bases at J; junction bases unmatched: 10. The CDR3 length is 15 residues. CDR1 SGHRS and CDR2 YFSETQ come from the germline V gene. As DNA, the CDR3 is TGCGCCAGCAAATTGACGGACAGGGTCGATCAGCCCCAGCATTTT. This codes for CASKLTDRVDQPQHF.

This clonotype has a handful of counts. The chain links TRBV20-1 to TRBJ2-6; D remains unclear. The V and J ends lost 5 bases and 4 bases respectively, with 9 bases between them. Germline V gene lookup returns CDR1 DFQATT and CDR2 SNEGSKA (reference sequence). This CDR3 has 13 amino acids. This CDR3 is CSADKSGANVLTF. CDR3 nucleotides: TGCAGTGCTGATAAGTCAGGGGCCAACGTCCTGACTTTC.

In its sample, this clonotype was seen a few times. This chain connects TRBV12-3 or TRBV12-4 to TRBJ1-1; TRBD1 might be the D (5 bases). The CDR3 sequence is 16 residues long. With 5 bases removed from V and 0 bases from J, the gap between germline ends came to 16 bases. The CDR3 DNA reads as TGTGCCAGCAGTCCACGACAGAACGTTTTGAACACTGAAGCTTTCTTT. Protein: CASSPRQNVLNTEAFF.

The table lists this clonotype with a few counts. The genes are TRBV20-1 and TRBJ1-4; TRBD1 matches at 8 bases. Germline-derived CDR1 and CDR2 are DFQATT and SNEGSKA (reference sequence). The CDR3 runs to 17 residues. Losses at the gene ends were 1 base for V and 6 bases for J; bases not matched to a gene: 13. The CDR3 DNA follows: TGCAGTGCTAGAGTGGACAGGGATCCCGATCTATATGAAAAACTGTTTTTT. This codes for CSARVDRDPDLYEKLFF.

The rearrangement links TRBV6-5 to TRBJ1-2, with TRBD1 as a possible D gene (5 bases). Trimming cost V 2 bases and J 4 bases, with 11 bases left between them. The CDR3 loop spans 14 amino acids. Germline assignment: CDR1 MNHEY and CDR2 SVGAGI. The CDR3 loop reads CASSYGGVLYGYTF. CDR3 nucleotides: TGTGCCAGCAGTTACGGGGGGGTCCTCTATGGCTACACCTTC.

The J gene is TRBJ1-2, the V gene TRBV12-3 or TRBV12-4, with 12 bases lining up with TRBD1. This CDR3 contains 15 residues. V trimming: 5 bases; J trimming: 2 bases; junction bases outside the gene matches: 3. The chain's CDR3 is CASSRGTGGNYGYTF. The CDR3 DNA is TGTGCCAGCAGTCGGGGGACAGGGGGCAACTATGGCTACACCTTC.

This clonotype was seen a few times. V is TRBV18 and J is TRBJ1-3; TRBD1 matches 11 bases. The V gene's germline CDR1 is KGHSH and CDR2 LQKENI. J lost 6 bases, V lost 4 bases, and 2 bases had no gene match. The CDR3 covers 14 residues. The CDR3 nucleotides are TGTGCCAGCTCACGGACAGGGGGCATAAACACCATATATTTT. Translation gives CASSRTGGINTIYF. The entire variable domain, with the rest obtained from reference TRBV18 and TRBJ1-3, is as follows: NAGVMQNPRHLVRRRGQEARLRCSPMKGHSHVYWYRQLPEEGLKFMVYLQKENIIDESGMPKERFSAEFPKEGPSILRIQQVVRGDSAAYFCASSRTGGINTIYFGEGSWLTVV.

This rearrangement joins TRBV4-2 to TRBJ1-3; unclear D gene. Germline-derived CDR1 and CDR2 are LGHNA and YNFKEQ. Trimming left V 0 bases short and J 0 bases short, with 15 bases between. The CDR3 length is 18 residues. CDR3 region: CASSQDLGGGASGNTIYF. CDR3 bases: TGTGCCAGCAGCCAAGATCTTGGTGGCGGAGCCTCTGGAAACACCATATATTTT.

This clonotype was seen a handful of times. The CDR3 nucleotides read TGTGCCAGCACCGCGGGATTCGCGATGATTCATACTAGCACAGATACGCAGTATTTT. Encoded protein: CASTAGFAMIHTSTDTQYF. V is TRBV2 and J is TRBJ2-3; perhaps TRBD2 as D (6 bases). The length of the CDR3 is 19 residues. Germline CDR1 SNHLY, CDR2 FYNNEI. The V end lost 7 bases, the J end lost 0 bases, and 26 bases lay between the germline ends.

This chain connects TRBV12-3 or TRBV12-4 to TRBJ2-4; TRBD2 aligns across 7 bases. The CDR3 length is 13 residues. After removal of 1 base from V and 14 bases from J, the junction contained 8 bases not matched to a gene. The CDR3 bases are TGTGCCAGCAGTTTAGGAGCGGGGTCGGGGAAGTACTTC. As protein: CASSLGAGSGKYF.

This chain connects TRBV20-1 to TRBJ1-1, with D perhaps TRBD1 (5 bases). Deletions cut 5 bases from V and 2 bases from J, with 12 bases between. CDR3 length equals 13 residues. Germline lookup yields CDR1 DFQATT and CDR2 SNEGSKA (reference sequence). In DNA form, the CDR3 reads TGCAGTGCTTGCGGACACCCAAACACTGAAGCTTTCTTT. Its translation: CSACGHPNTEAFF.

This clonotype came up a few times. The chain links TRBV11-2 to TRBJ2-2; no firm D call. The V end was cut by 2 bases, the J end by 8 bases, with 12 bases between. Germline assignment: CDR1 SGHAT and CDR2 FQNNGV. This CDR3 comprises 14 residues. CDR3 nucleotide sequence: TGTGCCAGCAGCTTAAATTACATCACGGGGGAGCTGTTTTTT. Its translation: CASSLNYITGELFF.

This clonotype was detected only once. This sequence joins TRBV25-1 and TRBJ2-5; 7 bases agree with TRBD1. The germline CDR1 and CDR2 sequences are MGHDK and SYGVNS. The CDR3 runs to 14 residues. J was trimmed by 5 bases and V by 5 bases; bases with no gene match: 8. The CDR3 reads CASSPLTGRETQYF. CDR3 in DNA: TGTGCCAGCAGTCCCCTGACAGGGCGCGAGACCCAGTACTTC.